This T cell receptor (beta chain) was recorded in a study of control samples from healthy donors and cancer patients. Libraries were prepared by immunoSEQ multiplex PCR; TCRdb keeps only in-frame clonotypes and omits some of them. The sample lists 100,000 or so clones, roughly 90% occurring once. V was shortened by 3 bases and J by 9 bases, with 17 bases between the two germline ends. Germline assignment: CDR1 MNHNS and CDR2 SASEGT. This CDR3 comprises 14 residues. The clonotype comes from a man younger than 40 in good health. The chain joins TRBV6-1 to TRBJ1-2; D not resolved. Sequences were obtained from blood. The CDR3 DNA follows: TGTGCCAGCAGTGACGGGCTCCGTGGGAGGAGCTACACCTTC. Translated: CASSDGLRGRSYTF.